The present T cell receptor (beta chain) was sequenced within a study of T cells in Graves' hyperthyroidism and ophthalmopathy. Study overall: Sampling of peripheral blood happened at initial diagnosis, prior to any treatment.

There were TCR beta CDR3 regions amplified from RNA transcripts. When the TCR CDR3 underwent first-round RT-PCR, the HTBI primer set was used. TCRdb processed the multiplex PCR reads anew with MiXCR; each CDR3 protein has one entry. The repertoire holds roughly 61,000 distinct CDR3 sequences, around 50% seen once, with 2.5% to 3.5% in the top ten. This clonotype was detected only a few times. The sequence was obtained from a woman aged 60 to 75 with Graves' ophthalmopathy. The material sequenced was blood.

DNA for the CDR3: TGTGCCAGTAGAGGACAGGGCTACACTGAAGCTTTCTTT. Translating it yields CASRGQGYTEAFF. This chain connects TRBV19 to TRBJ1-1; 8 bases agree with TRBD1. CDR3 length: 13 amino acids. Trimming cost V 6 bases and J 3 bases; bases outside gene matches: 3. In germline, CDR1 is LNHDA, CDR2 SQIVND (reference sequence).